Shown below are 7 T cell receptor beta chains from a single sample sequenced in a study of siplizumab effects on memory and regulatory T cells. Profiled with immunoSEQ multiplex PCR; TCRdb holds only in-frame clones, not every one. This table holds around 100,000 clones, about 93% found once. The specimen was non-Treg CD4+ T cells sorted from blood. The receptors stem from a human donor in good health.

V is TRBV19 and J is TRBJ2-2; TRBD1 matches 7 bases. This CDR3 comprises 15 residues. CDR1 LNHDA and CDR2 SQIVND come from the germline V gene (reference sequence). The J segment lost 5 bases and the V segment lost 3 bases, leaving 6 bases of the junction unmatched. CDR3 region: CASSIQGVRTGELFF. The CDR3 region has the DNA TGTGCCAGTAGTATTCAGGGGGTGAGGACCGGGGAGCTGTTTTTT.

CDR3 loop: CASSYLRGSDEQYF. The CDR3 DNA reads TGTGCCAGCAGTTACCTGAGGGGGTCTGACGAGCAGTACTTC. The genes are TRBV6-6 and TRBJ2-7; tentatively, D is TRBD1 (6 bases). Germline V gives CDR1 MNHNY, CDR2 SVGAGI (reference sequence). The CDR3 has 14 residues. Trimming took 2 bases from V and 5 from J, leaving 13 bases between them.

The chain is built from TRBV29-1 and TRBJ2-3; 9 bases are shared with TRBD2. V shed 3 bases and J 5 bases; nucleotides not matched to a gene: 6. This CDR3 has 14 residues. The germline V gene encodes CDR1 SQVTM and CDR2 ANQGSEA. CDR3 DNA: TGCAGCGTTGAGGTAGCGGGAGCTGTAGATACGCAGTATTTT. It is translated as CSVEVAGAVDTQYF.

This chain joins TRBV6-1 and TRBJ2-3; D gene ambiguous. With 6 bases removed from V and 2 bases from J, the gap between germline ends came to 6 bases. In germline, CDR1 is MNHNS, CDR2 SASEGT. CDR3 length: 12 residues. The CDR3, as DNA: TGTGCCAGCAGCTCTACCACAGATACGCAGTATTTT. Residues: CASSSTTDTQYF.

The chain joins TRBV19 to TRBJ2-6, with 12 positions matching TRBD1. Germline lookup yields CDR1 LNHDA and CDR2 SQIVND (reference sequence). Unmatched junction bases numbered 10, after V lost 3 bases and J lost 4 bases. This CDR3 has 19 residues. This CDR3 reads CASSIDGTGGAWGANVLTF. CDR3 nucleotides: TGTGCCAGTAGTATCGATGGGACAGGGGGCGCTTGGGGGGCCAACGTCCTGACTTTC.

The rearrangement uses TRBV6-5 and TRBJ2-5; possibly TRBD2 for D (5 bases). The CDR3 is 15 residues long. From germline, CDR1 is MNHEY and CDR2 SVGAGI. Trimming removed 0 bases from V and 9 bases from J, with 17 bases in between. In DNA form, the CDR3 reads TGTGCCAGCAGTTACTCGCGGGCAGGCCAGATGGCCCAGTACTTC. It specifies CASSYSRAGQMAQYF.

The chain employs TRBV5-1 and TRBJ2-3; TRBD2 is a possible D gene (6 bases). The germline V gene has CDR1 SGHRS and CDR2 YFSETQ. V lost 4 bases and J 2 bases, leaving 20 bases between the germline ends. The CDR3 loop spans 17 amino acids. CDR3 protein: CASSDDRSRGYTDTQYF. The CDR3 DNA reads TGCGCCAGCAGCGATGACCGGAGCCGGGGGTACACAGATACGCAGTATTTT.